This T cell receptor (beta chain) was identified during a study of shared clonotypes between healthy human individuals. General study findings and limits: Generally, estimated richness proved larger in naive subsets than it did in memory subsets.

The assay was immunoSEQ multiplex PCR, and TCRdb's table has in-frame clones only and misses some. The sample records 2 million to 3 million clones, 93% being singletons. Comments on this clone: Its antigen remains unidentified.

With 0 bases removed from V and 1 base from J, the gap between germline ends came to 19 bases. The CDR3 is 18 residues long. The V gene's germline CDR1 is SGHRS and CDR2 YFSETQ. Sequencing used naive CD4+ T cells from PBMCs. Subset here: CD45RA+ positively selected. The clonotype was recovered from a man between 18 and 29 years old in good health. Some clones in this sample may be carry-over from other donors' samples. The chain recombines TRBV5-1 with TRBJ2-5; weak D call: TRBD2 (5 bases). The CDR3 sequence: CASSLAGMGQAVQETQYF. Here the CDR3 DNA reads TGCGCCAGCAGCTTGGCCGGGATGGGTCAGGCAGTCCAAGAGACCCAGTACTTC.